These 30 T cell receptor beta chains came from one sample sequenced in a study of molecular identifiers for immune sequencing clone quantification. TCRdb used MiXCR to reprocess the PCR reads, holding one entry per CDR3 protein. The sample has more than 450,000 distinct CDR3 sequences, about a fifth seen once. Sequenced sample: naive CD8+ T cells from blood, with Jurkat cell RNA spiked in. Subset here: FACS-sorted CD8+CD4-CCR7+CD45RA+ naive T cells. Receptors originate from a human donor in good health. Some libraries in this study had Jurkat cell RNA spiked in.

Ten or more counts support this clonotype. This chain uses TRBV29-1 with TRBJ2-2; TRBD1 matches at 8 bases. Germline values: CDR1 SQVTM, CDR2 ANQGSEA. The CDR3 is made up of 15 amino acids. Trimming took 0 bases from V and 4 from J; bases not matched to a gene: 4. The CDR3 bases are TGCAGCGTTGAAGATGCAGGGGGCGGCACCGGGGAGCTGTTTTTT. Amino acid sequence: CSVEDAGGGTGELFF.

Concerning this clonotype: This may be a read error, as it is one base from a much larger clone. This sequence joins TRBV6-6 and TRBJ2-2; 7 positions agree with TRBD2. This CDR3 is built from 18 residues. The germline V gene encodes CDR1 MNHNY and CDR2 SVGAGI (reference sequence). CDR3 residues: CASSYSREQGYAAGELLF. The CDR3 bases are TGTGCCAGCAGTTACTCGCGGGAGCAGGGATACGCCGCCGGGGAGCTGCTTTTT.

This clonotype was recorded a few times. The chain uses TRBV12-3 or TRBV12-4 and TRBJ2-1, with TRBD2 matching 11 bases. This CDR3 contains 16 residues. Trimming cost V 5 bases and J 10 bases; bases outside gene matches: 13. The CDR3 here is CASSPYSLAGGGEQFF. CDR3 nucleotides: TGTGCCAGCAGTCCATATTCCCTAGCGGGAGGTGGAGAGCAGTTCTTC.

This clonotype was seen ten or more times. The V and J genes are TRBV6-1 and TRBJ1-4, with D possibly being TRBD1 (5 bases). Germline CDR1 reads MNHNS; CDR2 reads SASEGT. The germline V and J ends were trimmed by 6 bases and 0 bases, with 11 bases remaining between them. The CDR3 runs 15 residues. The CDR3 sequence is CASRNRPATNEKLFF. The CDR3 nucleotides are TGTGCCAGCAGGAACAGGCCCGCAACTAATGAAAAACTGTTTTTT.

This clonotype was found a few times. This rearrangement joins TRBV28 to TRBJ1-3; unclear D gene. This CDR3 is 14 amino acids long. The V gene's germline CDR1 is MDHEN and CDR2 SYDVKM. For the CDR3, the DNA is TGTGCGACGAATACTTACGCGAGGGGAAACACCATATATTTT. It specifies CATNTYARGNTIYF.

This clonotype was observed at least ten times. The chain has TRBV29-1 and TRBJ2-7; TRBD2 is a possible D gene (6 bases). Per the germline V gene, CDR1 is SQVTM and CDR2 is ANQGSEA. V was clipped by 2 bases and J by 1 base, with 9 bases between them. The CDR3 spans 13 residues. The CDR3 DNA sequence: TGCAGCGTTGAAACGGGGGTATCCTACGAGCAGTACTTC. Translation gives CSVETGVSYEQYF.

A single count supports this clonotype. This may stem from a read error, because a much larger clone lies one nucleotide away. The chain has TRBV6-5 and TRBJ2-5, with 7 bases fitting TRBD2. The germline gives CDR1 MNHEY, CDR2 SVGAGI. This CDR3 contains 14 residues. DNA of the CDR3: TGTGCCGGCAGCCAAATAGCGGGTCCAGAGACCCAGTACTTC. Translation: CAGSQIAGPETQYF.

This clonotype was counted ten times or more. The chain employs TRBV20-1 and TRBJ2-7; the match to TRBD2 covers 7 bases. With 2 bases clipped from V and 2 bases from J, the junction kept 6 bases outside the gene matches. This CDR3 spans 14 amino acids. Germline V gene sequence: CDR1 DFQATT, CDR2 SNEGSKA (reference sequence). DNA for the CDR3: TGCAGTGCTAGAAGGCTAGCGGAGACCTACGAGCAGTACTTC. This encodes CSARRLAETYEQYF.

In this sample, this clonotype turned up a few times. CDR3 DNA: TGTGCCAGCAGAGGACAGGGGGATCCCAATCAGCCCCAGCATTTT. Translation gives CASRGQGDPNQPQHF. V and J are TRBV6-2 or TRBV6-3 and TRBJ1-5, with 10 bases identical to TRBD1. The CDR3 covers 15 residues. Per the germline V gene, CDR1 is MNHEY and CDR2 is SVGEGT. Germline trimming cut 6 bases from V and 3 bases from J; bases unmatched to any gene: 5.

This clonotype was seen only a few times. This chain links TRBV3-1 with TRBJ2-7, with D uncertain. CDR1 is LGHDT and CDR2 is YNNKEL in the germline V gene (reference sequence). The V end lost 0 bases, the J end lost 2 bases, and 11 bases lay between the germline ends. This CDR3 is 15 amino acids long. The CDR3, as DNA: TGTGCCAGCAGCCAAGATGCGGTAAGGCCCTACGAGCAGTACTTC. Its protein is CASSQDAVRPYEQYF.

This clonotype was recorded many times. This chain uses TRBV30 with TRBJ2-3; 7 bases are a match to TRBD2. Losses at the gene ends were 4 bases for V and 1 base for J; bases not matched to a gene: 8. Germline values: CDR1 GTSNPN, CDR2 SVGIG (reference sequence). This CDR3 spans 15 amino acids. CDR3 sequence reads: CAWTQGAGGTDTQYF. CDR3 DNA: TGTGCCTGGACCCAGGGCGCGGGGGGCACAGATACGCAGTATTTT.

This clonotype was detected only a few times. The V gene is TRBV4-2, the J gene TRBJ2-7; possibly TRBD1 or TRBD2 for D (5 bases each). V was cut by 2 bases and J by 0 bases, with 11 bases left in between. The germline V gene has CDR1 LGHNA and CDR2 YNFKEQ. CDR3 length equals 15 residues. This chain's CDR3 is CASSQSGRSSYEQYF. As DNA, the CDR3 is TGTGCCAGCAGCCAATCGGGACGCAGCTCCTACGAGCAGTACTTC.

Concerning this clonotype: A clone one base away is much larger, so this may be a read error. Since the CDR3 does not end with the conserved phenylalanine or tryptophan, this likely comes from a read error. This chain links TRBV27 with TRBJ1-1, with a weak D call TRBD1 (5 bases). CDR1 and CDR2 (germline): MNHEY, SMNVEV (reference sequence). The CDR3 runs 13 residues. V lost 9 bases and J lost 2, with 13 bases in between. CDR3 in amino acids: CASRGGANTEAFL. The CDR3 nucleotides are TGTGCCAGTCGTGGGGGAGCAAACACTGAAGCTTTCCTT.

The gene calls are TRBV12-3 or TRBV12-4 and TRBJ1-2; 11 positions agree with TRBD1. This CDR3 spans 15 amino acids. The V segment lost 6 bases and the J segment 4 bases; nucleotides outside the gene matches: 7. CDR3 region: CASSTGTGGAYGYTF. Here the CDR3 DNA reads TGTGCCAGCAGCACCGGGACAGGGGGAGCCTATGGCTACACCTTC.

The table lists this clonotype with a count of one. The V call is TRBV12-3 or TRBV12-4, the J call TRBJ1-1, with D perhaps matching TRBD1 (6 bases). This CDR3 comprises 13 residues. The V and J ends lost 5 bases and 10 bases respectively, with 17 bases between them. CDR3 DNA: TGTGCCAGCAGTAGAAACAGGGAACTGGGAGCTTTCTTT. This codes for CASSRNRELGAFF.

As to this clonotype: Sequence at one end of the junction differs from germline and may be a read error. V and J are TRBV13 and TRBJ1-4; the D is unclear. This CDR3 region has 16 residues. Per germline, CDR1 PRHDT and CDR2 FYEKMQ (reference sequence). The CDR3 DNA reads TGTGCCAGCAGCACTACAAACCCCAGGAGTAATGAAAAACCGTTTTTT. As protein: CASSTTNPRSNEKPFF.

In regard to this clonotype: Possible read error: a much larger clone is one base away. The genes are TRBV29-1 and TRBJ1-1, with D unresolved. Trimming shortened V by 2 bases and J by 0 bases, and 13 bases separated the two germline ends. The CDR3 is 15 residues long. Germline assignment: CDR1 SQVTM and CDR2 ANQGSEA. CDR3 loop: CSVERASAMNTEAFF. The CDR3 bases are TGCAGCGTTGAACGGGCATCTGCCATGAACACTGAAGCTTTCTTT.

Many counts were recorded for this clonotype. The chain uses TRBV6-1 and TRBJ2-7; 9 bases agree with TRBD1. The V gene's germline CDR1 is MNHNS and CDR2 SASEGT. V was pared by 6 bases and J by 10 bases, with 19 bases of the junction left unmatched. The CDR3 has 16 amino acids. In DNA, the CDR3 is TGTGCCAGCAGAAGACAGGGGGACCCCTCCCCTTTAGAACAGTACTTC. The encoded protein is CASRRQGDPSPLEQYF.

The chain joins TRBV30 to TRBJ2-6; 10 nucleotides agree with TRBD2. Per germline, CDR1 GTSNPN and CDR2 SVGIG (reference sequence). The junction had 8 bases not matched to a gene; V was cut back by 5 bases and J by 1 base. This CDR3 contains 17 residues. This CDR3 is CAWHALAGVSGANVLTF. Written as DNA, the CDR3 is TGTGCCTGGCACGCGCTAGCGGGAGTTTCTGGGGCCAACGTCCTGACTTTC.

This clonotype appeared a few times. This chain's CDR3 is CASSQYSGTKNNEQFF. DNA for the CDR3: TGCGCCAGCAGCCAGTACTCCGGGACAAAGAACAATGAGCAGTTCTTC. The chain recombines TRBV4-1 with TRBJ2-1; D is perhaps TRBD1 (6 bases). This CDR3 region has 16 residues. The germline V gene has CDR1 MGHRA and CDR2 YSYEKL. V lost 3 bases, J lost 5 bases, and 17 bases lay in between.

On this clonotype: A much bigger clone sits one base away, suggesting this may be a read error. As the CDR3 is not closed by the conserved phenylalanine or tryptophan, this likely results from a read error. The chain recombines TRBV30 with TRBJ2-1; 8 bases are shared with TRBD1. The CDR3 spans 15 residues. The V gene's germline CDR1 is GTSNPN and CDR2 SVGIG (reference sequence). J lost 4 bases, V lost 2 bases, and 7 bases had no gene match. The CDR3, as DNA: TGTGCCTGGAGTCAGGGGGCGCCTAGTTACAATGAGCAGTTCCTC. Translating gives CAWSQGAPSYNEQFL.

This clonotype was detected once. The rearrangement joins TRBV5-3 to TRBJ2-3; TRBD2 agrees at 10 bases. TRBV5-3 is filed as an ORF, its function uncertain. This CDR3 region has 18 residues. The ends lost 8 bases at V and 8 bases at J; junction bases unmatched: 23. The CDR3 sequence is CASSPIGALAGVSGTQYF. CDR3 bases: TGTGCCAGCAGCCCGATAGGGGCCCTAGCGGGAGTTTCGGGTACGCAGTATTTT.

Points on this clonotype: Since a much larger clone is just one base distant, this may be a read error. V gene TRBV5-6 combines with J gene TRBJ2-5; 13 positions match TRBD2. The length of the CDR3 is 16 residues. Germline V gene data show CDR1 as SGHDT and CDR2 as YYEEEE. The CDR3 DNA is TGTGCCAACAGCCAAACCTGGACTAGCGGGAGTCAGACCCAGTACTTC. Its protein is CANSQTWTSGSQTQYF.

This clonotype has ten or more counts. This sequence joins TRBV28 and TRBJ1-1; no clear D. V was cut by 5 bases and J by 1 base, with 5 bases left in between. The germline V gene encodes CDR1 MDHEN and CDR2 SYDVKM. This CDR3 is 12 amino acids long. The CDR3 DNA follows: TGTGCCAGCAGTGTAGAGAACACTGAAGCTTTCTTT. Translation gives CASSVENTEAFF. Filled out from reference TRBV28 and TRBJ1-1, the complete variable domain reads DVKVTQSSRYLVKRTGEKVFLECVQDMDHENMFWYRQDPGLGLRLIYFSYDVKMKEKGDIPEGYSVSREKKERFSLILESASTNQTSMYLCASSVENTEAFFGQGTRLTVV.

Notes on this clonotype: It may be a read error: a sequence one base away is much more abundant. The chain is built from TRBV7-9 and TRBJ2-7; D could derive from TRBD1 or TRBD2 (5 bases each). The germline V gene has CDR1 SEHNR and CDR2 FQNEAQ (reference sequence). The V and J ends lost 6 bases and 4 bases respectively, with 22 bases between them. CDR3 length equals 16 residues. CDR3: CASSPRGRGMGYEQYF. DNA of the CDR3: TGTGCCAGCAGTCCACGGGGTAGGGGTATGGGATACGAGCAGTACTTC.

The gene calls are TRBV6-5 and TRBJ2-1; possible D gene TRBD2, 6 bases. CDR1 is MNHEY, CDR2 SVGAGI, per germline. CDR3 length: 17 amino acids. The germline V and J ends were trimmed by 2 bases and 3 bases, with 17 bases remaining between them. CDR3 coding DNA: TGTGCCAGCAGTTACAGTAGGGCGGGGAGCTTCTACAATGAGCAGTTCTTC. Protein: CASSYSRAGSFYNEQFF.

Concerning this clonotype: Sequence at one end of the junction differs from germline and may be a read error. This chain joins TRBV3-1 and TRBJ2-5, with D possibly called TRBD1 or TRBD2 (6 bases each). Germline CDR1 LGHDT, CDR2 YNNKEL (reference sequence). CDR3 length: 15 amino acids. The CDR3 nucleotides read TGTGCCAGCAGACAAGGGGGGCTCGGGCAAGAGACCCAGTACTTC. It yields the protein CASRQGGLGQETQYF.

This sequence joins TRBV15 and TRBJ2-6; the D is unclear. This CDR3 is 15 amino acids long. Germline CDR1 and CDR2: LNHNV and YYDKDF (reference sequence). V was trimmed by 0 bases and J by 0 bases, leaving 3 bases between them. CDR3 nucleotide sequence: TGTGCCACCAGCAGAGACCTCTCTGGGGCCAACGTCCTGACTTTC. Translated, it gives CATSRDLSGANVLTF.

This clonotype was recorded at least ten times. V usage is TRBV4-3 and J usage is TRBJ1-4; tentative D call: TRBD1 (6 bases). The CDR3 consists of 16 residues. V dropped 3 bases and J dropped 8 bases, with 19 bases sitting between them. Germline CDR1 and CDR2: LGHNA and YSLEER. CDR3 in DNA: TGCGCCAGCAGCCAGGATCCCAGGGGCATGGGCGAAAAACTGTTTTTT. Protein sequence: CASSQDPRGMGEKLFF.

This clonotype was detected a few times. The chain couples TRBV20-1 to TRBJ1-4; TRBD1 might be the D (5 bases). Deletions cut 0 bases from V and 7 bases from J, with 9 bases between. Germline CDR1 DFQATT, CDR2 SNEGSKA (reference sequence). The length of the CDR3 is 13 residues. CDR3 residues: CSAREAGTEKLFF. For the CDR3, the DNA is TGCAGTGCTAGAGAGGCAGGGACTGAAAAACTGTTTTTT.